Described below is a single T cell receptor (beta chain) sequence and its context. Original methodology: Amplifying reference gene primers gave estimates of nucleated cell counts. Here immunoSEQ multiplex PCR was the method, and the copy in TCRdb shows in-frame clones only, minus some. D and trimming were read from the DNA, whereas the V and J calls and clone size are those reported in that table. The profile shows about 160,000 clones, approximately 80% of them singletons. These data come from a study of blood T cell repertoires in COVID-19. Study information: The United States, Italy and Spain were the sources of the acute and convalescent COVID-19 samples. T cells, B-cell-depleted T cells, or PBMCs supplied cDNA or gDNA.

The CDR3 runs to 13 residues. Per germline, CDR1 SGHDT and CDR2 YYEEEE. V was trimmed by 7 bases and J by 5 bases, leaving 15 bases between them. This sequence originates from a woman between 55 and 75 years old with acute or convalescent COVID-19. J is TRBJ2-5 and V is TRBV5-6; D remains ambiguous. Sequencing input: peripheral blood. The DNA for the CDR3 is TGTGCCAGCGCGCTTCGGGTGGTTGAGACCCAGTACTTC. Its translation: CASALRVVETQYF.